This T cell receptor (beta chain) appears in the sequencing data of a study of T cells in Graves' hyperthyroidism and ophthalmopathy. TCR beta CDR3 region amplification was performed from RNA transcripts. Carried out on the TCR CDR3, a first-round RT-PCR used the HTBI primer set. Each CDR3 protein gets one entry after TCRdb re-called the multiplex PCR reads with MiXCR. The data contain more than 650,000 distinct CDR3 sequences, roughly 15% of them singletons. The length of the CDR3 is 20 amino acids, counting both ends. Germline V CDR1 and CDR2: SGHVS, FQNEAQ. For this clonotype: It is unclear where the CDR3 begins or ends on the DNA, so no DNA is shown, and the CDR3 is as TCRdb lists it.

This chain links TRBV7-8 with TRBJ2-3; the table's D call TRBD1 went unverified against the DNA. Specimen: blood. The origin of this receptor is a woman between 18 and 30 years old with Graves' hyperthyroidism. CDR3 protein: CASSFYICSARRGGTDTQYF.